This paragraph reports one T cell receptor beta chain. The data were taken from a study of blood T cell repertoires in COVID-19. Study-level background: Sites in the United States, Italy and Spain provided acute and convalescent COVID-19 samples. PBMCs, B-cell-depleted T cells, or T cells were the source of the cDNA or gDNA that made up the material.

The assay was immunoSEQ multiplex PCR, and TCRdb's table has in-frame clones only and misses some. The sample contains 27,000 or so clones, roughly nine tenths of which appear only once. Sequencing was done on a sample of peripheral blood. The clonotype originates from a human donor with active COVID-19. The donor label of this sample is uncertain.

The CDR3 loop is CASSGRGLGETQYF. The CDR3 nucleotides read TGTGCCAGCAGCGGCCGGGGGTTGGGGGAGACCCAGTACTTC. The chain employs TRBV7-8 and TRBJ2-5; D is perhaps TRBD2 (6 bases). The germline gives CDR1 SGHVS, CDR2 FQNEAQ. The germline V and J ends were trimmed by 5 bases and 5 bases, with 15 bases remaining between them. The CDR3 contains 14 residues.